The clone carrying this TCR beta chain came up many times. What it binds is unknown. This entry comes from a study of CD8 T cells in ankylosing spondylitis. General observations from the study: Reactive arthritis synovial fluid and blood previously showed some of these motif variants. The study looked at matched synovial fluid samples from ankylosing spondylitis patients. Disease-linked clones were reported to be significantly enriched there. Among TCR beta sequences, a motif of several highly homologous variants appeared characteristic of ankylosing spondylitis blood.

Quantitative 5'-RACE was performed with molecular barcodes, and it yielded the TCR beta libraries. TCRdb re-analysed the 5' RACE reads in MiXCR, keeping a single row per CDR3 protein. The table has 700,000 to 850,000 distinct CDR3 sequences, roughly 10% seen once. The specimen was blood, either unsorted or a sorted T cell fraction (not recorded which). The receptor comes from a male donor with ankylosing spondylitis.

Here the CDR3 reads CASSLLAYFTDTQYF. DNA of the CDR3: TGTGCCAGCAGTCTCTTAGCGTACTTCACAGATACGCAGTATTTT. The V call is TRBV12-3 or TRBV12-4, the J call TRBJ2-3; D possibly corresponds to TRBD2 (5 bases). The CDR3 runs to 15 residues. The V and J ends lost 5 bases and 2 bases respectively, with 14 bases between them.